A single sample gave rise to the 23 T cell receptor beta chains below, sequenced in a study of CD8 T cells in Susac syndrome. About 0.45 to 1 ug RNA was reverse transcribed with random hexamers. TCRdb analysed the immunoSEQ multiplex PCR reads with MiXCR anew, one entry per CDR3 protein. The top ten hold around 0.08% of the sample, which has 150,000 or so distinct CDR3 sequences, about 91% seen once. Sequenced: CD4+ T cells from PBMCs. The receptors stem from a human donor in good health.

The chain couples TRBV5-4 to TRBJ2-1; the match to TRBD2 covers 8 bases. The CDR3 length is 15 residues. Germline trimming cut 4 bases from V and 4 bases from J; bases unmatched to any gene: 7. Germline-derived CDR1 and CDR2 are SGHNT and YYREEE (reference sequence). CDR3 residues: CASSPGGRPYNEQFF. The CDR3 nucleotides read TGTGCCAGCAGCCCGGGCGGGAGGCCTTACAATGAGCAGTTCTTC.

The gene calls are TRBV18 and TRBJ1-1, with TRBD1 identical over 8 bases. The CDR3 spans 14 residues. V shed 10 bases, J shed 1 base, and the junction held 8 bases outside the gene matches. The germline V gene encodes CDR1 KGHSH and CDR2 LQKENI. DNA of the CDR3: TGTGCCACCCTTCCCGGGACAGGGAACACTGAAGCTTTCTTT. Translating gives CATLPGTGNTEAFF.

This sequence joins TRBV2 and TRBJ1-2; D remains ambiguous. The V gene's germline CDR1 is SNHLY and CDR2 FYNNEI. The CDR3 loop spans 14 amino acids. Trimming pared 6 bases from V and 1 base from J, leaving 12 bases between. CDR3 amino acids: CASRKSADNYGYTF. CDR3 DNA sequence: TGTGCCAGCAGAAAATCTGCCGATAACTATGGCTACACCTTC.

The chain links TRBV20-1 to TRBJ2-3; D is uncertain. Per the germline V gene, CDR1 is DFQATT and CDR2 is SNEGSKA (reference sequence). The length of the CDR3 is 14 residues. V was pared by 1 base and J by 2 bases, with 10 bases between. This CDR3 reads CSARGASYTDTQYF. In DNA form, the CDR3 reads TGCAGTGCTAGAGGGGCCTCCTACACAGATACGCAGTATTTT.

This chain's CDR3 is CASMPGGYEKLFF. In nucleotides, the CDR3 is TGTGCCAGCATGCCTGGGGGTTATGAAAAACTGTTTTTT. J is TRBJ1-4 and V is TRBV6-2 or TRBV6-3; D possibly corresponds to TRBD1 (5 bases). V shed 7 bases and J shed 6 bases, with 12 bases lying between them. This CDR3 spans 13 amino acids. The V gene's germline CDR1 is MNHEY and CDR2 SVGEGT.

DNA for the CDR3: TGTGCCACCGCTTACAGGGTTGACGGCAATCAGCCCCAGCATTTT. Translating gives CATAYRVDGNQPQHF. The chain combines TRBV10-3 with TRBJ1-5, with D possibly TRBD1 on 6 matching bases. CDR3 length: 15 residues. The germline V gene encodes CDR1 ENHRY and CDR2 SYGVKD. V was cut by 10 bases and J by 2 bases, with 18 bases left in between.

The rearrangement links TRBV20-1 to TRBJ1-1; D gene uncertain. The CDR3 covers 11 residues. Germline CDR1 reads DFQATT; CDR2 reads SNEGSKA (reference sequence). Trimming cost V 3 bases and J 1 base, with 3 bases left between them. In DNA, the CDR3 is TGCAGTGCTAGGAAGAACACTGAAGCTTTCTTT. This translates into CSARKNTEAFF.

J is TRBJ2-1 and V is TRBV21-1; no check of the table's D call, TRBD1, against the DNA was made. TRBV21-1 is annotated as a pseudogene. The CDR3 spans 12 residues. DNA of the CDR3: TGTGCCAGCAGCAAGGACAACAATGAGCAGTTCTTC. The encoded protein is CASSKDNNEQFF.

V and J are TRBV29-1 and TRBJ1-1; D not certain. CDR1 SQVTM and CDR2 ANQGSEA come from the germline V gene. The CDR3 runs to 13 residues. Trimming removed 6 bases at V and 0 bases at J, with 11 bases between. The CDR3 coding sequence is TGCAGCGTAACCGAGATAATGAACACTGAAGCTTTCTTT. Protein: CSVTEIMNTEAFF. The full variable domain, completed using reference TRBV29-1 and TRBJ1-1, is SAVISQKPSRDICQRGTSLTIQCQVDSQVTMMFWYRQQPGQSLTLIATANQGSEATYESGFVIDKFPISRPNLTFSTLTVSNMSPEDSSIYLCSVTEIMNTEAFFGQGTRLTVV.

The chain has TRBV5-4 and TRBJ2-1; possibly TRBD1 for D (6 bases). CDR1 is SGHNT, CDR2 YYREEE, per germline (reference sequence). The V end lost 3 bases, the J end lost 7 bases, and 17 bases lay between the germline ends. The CDR3 is 15 amino acids. CDR3 in DNA: TGTGCCAGCAGCTCAGGTTTACAGGGCAGGAATGAGCAGTTCTTC. Its protein product is CASSSGLQGRNEQFF.

The chain links TRBV18 to TRBJ2-3; D not resolved. Germline CDR1 is KGHSH and CDR2 is LQKENI. CDR3 length: 15 amino acids. Trimming pared 5 bases from V and 1 base from J, leaving 13 bases between. The CDR3 here is CASSGYTEGTDTQYF. The CDR3 DNA reads TGTGCCAGCTCAGGCTACACAGAAGGCACAGATACGCAGTATTTT.

The chain has TRBV12-3 or TRBV12-4 and TRBJ2-7, with 9 bases that match TRBD1. V lost 6 bases to trimming and J lost 5 bases; unmatched junction nucleotides: 11. The length of the CDR3 is 15 residues. CDR3: CASSLIQGARDEQYF. The CDR3 DNA reads as TGTGCCAGCAGCCTAATACAGGGGGCGAGGGACGAGCAGTACTTC.

The chain links TRBV18 to TRBJ1-1, with D hard to call. Trimming shortened V by 4 bases and J by 2 bases, and 17 bases separated the two germline ends. The CDR3 covers 16 residues. Germline V CDR1 and CDR2: KGHSH, LQKENI. The CDR3 reads CASSLLEGTPNTEAFF. Here the CDR3 DNA reads TGTGCCAGCTCACTCCTCGAGGGCACTCCAAACACTGAAGCTTTCTTT. Complete variable domain (other parts from reference TRBV18 and TRBJ1-1): NAGVMQNPRHLVRRRGQEARLRCSPMKGHSHVYWYRQLPEEGLKFMVYLQKENIIDESGMPKERFSAEFPKEGPSILRIQQVVRGDSAAYFCASSLLEGTPNTEAFFGQGTRLTVV.

In nucleotides, the CDR3 is TGTGCCAGCAGTTTAGGACTAGCGGGAGGACCCTACGAGCAGTACTTC. Its protein is CASSLGLAGGPYEQYF. The V gene is TRBV12-3 or TRBV12-4, the J gene TRBJ2-7; 13 nucleotides align to TRBD2. This CDR3 region has 16 residues. V trimming: 1 base; J trimming: 2 bases; junction bases outside the gene matches: 2.

The chain joins TRBV20-1 to TRBJ1-2, with D perhaps TRBD1 (6 bases). The CDR3 extends over 11 amino acids. Per germline, CDR1 DFQATT and CDR2 SNEGSKA (reference sequence). Trimming stripped 6 bases from V and 3 bases from J, with 8 bases between. CDR3 nucleotides: TGCAGTGCGGGACACGACTATGGCTACACCTTC. It translates to CSAGHDYGYTF.

The chain links TRBV28 to TRBJ2-2; 9 bases map to TRBD2. CDR1 MDHEN and CDR2 SYDVKM come from the germline V gene. The CDR3 runs to 17 residues. Trimming removed 5 bases from V and 5 bases from J; junction bases left unmatched: 12. DNA of the CDR3: TGTGCCAGCAGTCCTGGGGGGTCAGCGGGAGGAACCGGGGAGCTGTTTTTT. Protein product: CASSPGGSAGGTGELFF.

The chain is built from TRBV5-1 and TRBJ1-2; 8 positions match TRBD1. The CDR3 totals 16 residues. V shed 0 bases, J shed 0 bases, and the junction held 4 bases outside the gene matches. Germline V lookup: CDR1 SGHRS, CDR2 YFSETQ. CDR3 residues: CASSLGQGSSNYGYTF. Written as DNA, the CDR3 is TGCGCCAGCAGCTTGGGACAGGGGTCTTCTAACTATGGCTACACCTTC.

The rearrangement joins TRBV4-3 to TRBJ1-5; D is uncertain. The ends were cut back, 0 bases at V and 9 bases at J, with 12 bases in the middle. This CDR3 has 14 amino acids. Germline assignment: CDR1 LGHNA and CDR2 YSLEER. The CDR3 sequence is CASSQESWSRPQHF. CDR3 DNA: TGCGCCAGCAGCCAAGAATCCTGGTCACGGCCCCAGCATTTT.

This clonotype occurred once. In DNA form, the CDR3 reads TGTGCCAGCAGCCCGGGACGGATCAATGAAAAACTGTTTTTT. This encodes CASSPGRINEKLFF. This chain links TRBV12-3 or TRBV12-4 with TRBJ1-4; a weak D match, TRBD1 (5 bases). V shed 6 bases and J shed 5 bases, with 13 bases lying between them. The CDR3 contains 14 residues.

The chain joins TRBV19 to TRBJ1-1; 7 bases map to TRBD1. V lost 6 bases and J lost 4; bases outside the gene matches: 8. The CDR3 has 14 residues. Germline-derived CDR1 and CDR2 are LNHDA and SQIVND (reference sequence). This CDR3 reads CASSLGQWGTEAFF. CDR3 DNA sequence: TGTGCCAGTAGCCTGGGACAGTGGGGCACTGAAGCTTTCTTT. The complete variable domain, with remaining parts taken from reference TRBV19 and TRBJ1-1, reads DGGITQSPKYLFRKEGQNVTLSCEQNLNHDAMYWYRQDPGQGLRLIYYSQIVNDFQKGDIAEGYSVSREKKESFPLTVTSAQKNPTAFYLCASSLGQWGTEAFFGQGTRLTVV.

V and J are TRBV5-1 and TRBJ2-6; no clear D gene. The V gene lost 2 bases and the J gene lost 0 bases, with 12 bases spanning the gap. The CDR3 runs to 17 residues. Germline assignment: CDR1 SGHRS and CDR2 YFSETQ. The CDR3 sequence: CASSFGFTFSGANVLTF. CDR3 DNA sequence: TGCGCCAGCAGCTTCGGGTTCACCTTCTCTGGGGCCAACGTCCTGACTTTC.

The rearrangement uses TRBV9 and TRBJ2-3; tentatively, D is TRBD2 (6 bases). Looked up from germline, CDR1 is SGDLS and CDR2 is YYNGEE. The CDR3 loop spans 15 amino acids. Trimming removed 0 bases from V and 1 base from J, with 9 bases in between. DNA for the CDR3: TGTGCCAGCAGCGTAGCAGGAGGGGGCACAGATACGCAGTATTTT. Translation gives CASSVAGGGTDTQYF.

The chain links TRBV11-2 to TRBJ2-1; 8 bases match TRBD2. CDR1 and CDR2 (germline): SGHAT, FQNNGV. The V gene end was trimmed by 0 bases and the J gene end by 8 bases; junction bases not matched to a gene: 12. This CDR3 contains 17 residues. The DNA for the CDR3 is TGTGCCAGCAGCTTAGAGCCCTCCGGGACTAGGGGCGATGAGCAGTTCTTC. This gives the protein CASSLEPSGTRGDEQFF.